These 28 T cell receptor beta chains were all obtained from the same sample, sequenced in a study of beta chain features in type 1 diabetes. Reverse transcribing all isolated RNA meant expressed TCRB transcripts were sequenced. TCRdb's table, derived via immunoSEQ multiplex PCR, lists solely in-frame clones and lacks some. The sample records 970,000 or so clones, about a sixth being singletons. Sequencing was done on a sample of naive CD4+ T cells from blood. Receptors originate from a young woman in good health.

This clone was counted only a few times. In the same sample, other DNA sequences code for this CDR3. The rearrangement joins TRBV19 to TRBJ2-5; TRBD2 matches at 10 bases. Germline V CDR1 and CDR2: LNHDA, SQIVND (reference sequence). J lost 7 bases, V lost 8 bases, and 10 bases had no gene match. This CDR3 contains 14 residues. The CDR3 loop reads CASGVAGGHRTQYF. CDR3 nucleotide sequence: TGTGCCAGTGGGGTAGCGGGAGGTCATCGGACCCAGTACTTC.

This chain connects TRBV7-9 to TRBJ2-7; a weak D match, TRBD1 (5 bases). V gave up 5 bases and J gave up 0 bases, with 14 bases separating them. The CDR3 runs 15 residues. CDR1 is SEHNR, CDR2 FQNEAQ, per germline (reference sequence). The CDR3 DNA sequence: TGTGCCAGCAGCATAGGGGTTAGGAGCTCCTACGAGCAGTACTTC. Translation: CASSIGVRSSYEQYF.

J is TRBJ2-1 and V is TRBV4-1; possible D gene TRBD2, 5 bases. This CDR3 contains 15 residues. Germline V gene sequence: CDR1 MGHRA, CDR2 YSYEKL. V was pared by 2 bases and J by 0 bases, with 8 bases between. The CDR3 DNA reads TGCGCCAGCAGCCAAAGCGGAAGCTCCTACAATGAGCAGTTCTTC. It is translated as CASSQSGSSYNEQFF.

This clone was counted only a few times. The V gene is TRBV2, the J gene TRBJ2-2, with a tentative D call TRBD2 (5 bases). This CDR3 is 15 amino acids long. The germline gives CDR1 SNHLY, CDR2 FYNNEI. Trimming cost V 7 bases and J 4 bases, with 16 bases left between them. The CDR3 DNA reads TGTGCCAGCACTCTGACCAGTGGGAGCACCGGGGAGCTGTTTTTT. This sequence encodes CASTLTSGSTGELFF.

This chain connects TRBV25-1 to TRBJ2-3, with TRBD2 as a possible D gene (5 bases). Between the trimmed V and J ends, which lost 3 bases and 0 bases, there was a span of 13 bases. In germline, CDR1 is MGHDK, CDR2 SYGVNS. The CDR3 is 16 amino acids. The CDR3 protein is CASSDYWERSTDTQYF. The DNA of the CDR3 is TGTGCCAGCAGTGATTATTGGGAGCGAAGCACAGATACGCAGTATTTT.

The V and J genes are TRBV27 and TRBJ2-7, with TRBD1 matching over 9 bases. The V segment lost 2 bases and the J segment 3 bases; nucleotides outside the gene matches: 8. The germline gives CDR1 MNHEY, CDR2 SMNVEV (reference sequence). This CDR3 has 16 amino acids. CDR3 amino acids: CASSLVPGQGHYEQYF. CDR3 DNA sequence: TGTGCCAGCAGTTTAGTCCCGGGACAGGGACACTACGAGCAGTACTTC.

This clone was seen more than once but under ten times. The J gene is TRBJ2-1, the V gene TRBV18, with D maybe TRBD2 (5 bases). The germline V and J ends were trimmed by 1 base and 0 bases, with 10 bases remaining between them. The CDR3 consists of 16 residues. Germline V gives CDR1 KGHSH, CDR2 LQKENI. The CDR3 DNA follows: TGTGCCAGCTCACCACGCGCGGAGGCCTCCTACAATGAGCAGTTCTTC. It is translated as CASSPRAEASYNEQFF.

In its sample, this clone was seen a few times. The V and J genes are TRBV19 and TRBJ2-1; 8 bases map to TRBD1. This CDR3 comprises 13 residues. Unmatched junction bases numbered 4, after V lost 3 bases and J lost 9 bases. Germline CDR1 reads LNHDA; CDR2 reads SQIVND (reference sequence). CDR3 in amino acids: CASSIQGTGEQFF. DNA of the CDR3: TGTGCCAGTAGTATCCAGGGGACAGGTGAGCAGTTCTTC.

This sequence joins TRBV10-3 and TRBJ2-2; D call uncertain. The CDR3 totals 16 residues. Germline CDR1 and CDR2: ENHRY and SYGVKD. V shed 3 bases and J shed 0 bases, with 11 bases lying between them. CDR3 in amino acids: CAISDGGPANTGELFF. As DNA, the CDR3 is TGTGCCATCAGTGACGGCGGACCCGCGAACACCGGGGAGCTGTTTTTT.

The chain carries TRBV7-3 and TRBJ2-5; D gene ambiguous. Trimming stripped 2 bases from V and 3 bases from J, with 10 bases between. Germline CDR1 SGHTA, CDR2 FQGTGA. The CDR3 extends over 14 amino acids. CDR3 in DNA: TGTGCCAGCAGCTTAGGGTCTTCTAAAGAGACCCAGTACTTC. Residues: CASSLGSSKETQYF.

In its sample, this clone was seen a few times. This rearrangement joins TRBV19 to TRBJ2-7, with 8 bases that match TRBD1. This CDR3 spans 14 amino acids. Per germline, CDR1 LNHDA and CDR2 SQIVND (reference sequence). V gave up 4 bases and J gave up 3 bases; unmatched junction bases: 5. The CDR3 sequence: CASSRDRSFYEQYF. CDR3 DNA sequence: TGTGCCAGTAGTAGGGACAGGTCGTTCTACGAGCAGTACTTC.

This clone was counted between two and nine times. At one of its ends the junction is not consistent with the germline gene, which may arise from a read error. The same CDR3 can be traced to other DNA sequences in this sample. J is TRBJ2-5 and V is TRBV10-3; TRBD1 is a possible D gene (5 bases). Germline V gene data show CDR1 as ENHRY and CDR2 as SYGVKD. This CDR3 has 14 amino acids. The CDR3 here is CAISELGPQGTQYF. The CDR3 DNA sequence: TGTGCCATCAGCGAGTTGGGTCCCCAGGGGACCCAGTACTTC.

The chain recombines TRBV29-1 with TRBJ1-1; D not resolved. Germline values: CDR1 SQVTM, CDR2 ANQGSEA. The CDR3 spans 13 residues. The V end lost 6 bases, the J end lost 6 bases, and 17 bases lay between the germline ends. The CDR3 protein is CSVSPRGGSEAFF. Here the CDR3 DNA reads TGCAGCGTGAGCCCCCGGGGTGGCTCTGAAGCTTTCTTT. The full variable domain, rest sourced from reference TRBV29-1 and TRBJ1-1, is SAVISQKPSRDICQRGTSLTIQCQVDSQVTMMFWYRQQPGQSLTLIATANQGSEATYESGFVIDKFPISRPNLTFSTLTVSNMSPEDSSIYLCSVSPRGGSEAFFGQGTRLTVV.

This clone has a handful of counts. The CDR3 DNA is TGCAGCGTGACGGGACTAGCGGCCGCCTATTTCTCCTACAATGAGCAGTTCTTC. Its translation: CSVTGLAAAYFSYNEQFF. V is TRBV29-1 and J is TRBJ2-1; 11 nucleotides match TRBD2. After removal of 6 bases from V and 0 bases from J, the junction contained 13 bases not matched to a gene. CDR1 and CDR2 from the germline V gene are SQVTM and ANQGSEA. This CDR3 region has 18 residues.

The V gene is TRBV2, the J gene TRBJ2-1, with 8 positions matching TRBD2. V lost 2 bases, J lost 8 bases, and 8 bases stayed unmatched. Germline V gene data show CDR1 as SNHLY and CDR2 as FYNNEI. The CDR3 has 15 residues. The CDR3 DNA reads TGTGCCAGCAGTGAAATCAGCGGGAGAATTGATGAGCAGTTCTTC. The encoded protein is CASSEISGRIDEQFF.

This clone has just a few counts. The rearrangement joins TRBV6-1 to TRBJ2-5; weak D call: TRBD1 (6 bases). With the DNA end fitting TRBJ2-7 better, the J assignment may be wrong. Germline V gene lookup returns CDR1 MNHNS and CDR2 SASEGT. CDR3 length equals 18 residues. CDR3 loop: CASSAGSTGYLIPYEQYF. CDR3 nucleotide sequence: TGTGCCAGCAGTGCAGGCTCGACAGGCTATTTGATTCCCTACGAGCAGTACTTC.

This rearrangement joins TRBV5-6 to TRBJ2-1, with a tentative D call TRBD1 (6 bases). Trimming removed 4 bases from V and 7 bases from J, with 15 bases in between. CDR1 SGHDT and CDR2 YYEEEE come from the germline V gene. The CDR3 length is 14 residues. Written as DNA, the CDR3 is TGTGCCAGCAGCACCGGGACACAGGGAAATGAGCAGTTCTTC. It specifies CASSTGTQGNEQFF.

This clone was found once. The genes are TRBV20-1 and TRBJ2-5, with D hard to call. The length of the CDR3 is 11 residues. CDR1 and CDR2 (germline): DFQATT, SNEGSKA (reference sequence). V gave up 6 bases and J gave up 6 bases, with 11 bases separating them. As DNA, the CDR3 is TGCAGTGCCGCTCCGTTCCAGACCCAGTACTTC. This encodes CSAAPFQTQYF.

This clone was recorded a few times. V and J are TRBV29-1 and TRBJ2-1; no firm D call. The germline V gene encodes CDR1 SQVTM and CDR2 ANQGSEA. Trimming removed 4 bases from V and 7 bases from J, with 14 bases in between. There are 13 residues in the CDR3. In nucleotides, the CDR3 is TGCAGCGTTGCCCTCGCAGTGGGTAATGAGCAGTTCTTC. Residues: CSVALAVGNEQFF.

The sample holds one count of this clone. The J gene is TRBJ2-3, the V gene TRBV27, with D tentatively TRBD2 (6 bases). This CDR3 comprises 16 residues. Deletions cut 6 bases from V and 0 bases from J, with 16 bases between. Germline lookup yields CDR1 MNHEY and CDR2 SMNVEV (reference sequence). The CDR3 protein is CASRSRAGPSTDTQYF. CDR3 DNA sequence: TGTGCCAGCAGGAGCCGAGCGGGCCCCAGCACAGATACGCAGTATTTT.

This chain connects TRBV18 to TRBJ2-5; TRBD1 agrees at 7 bases. Trimming cost V 3 bases and J 3 bases; bases outside gene matches: 7. From germline, CDR1 is KGHSH and CDR2 LQKENI. This CDR3 has 15 residues. CDR3 sequence reads: CASSPTTGNEETQYF. CDR3 nucleotide sequence: TGTGCCAGCTCACCGACGACAGGGAACGAAGAGACCCAGTACTTC.

The chain employs TRBV6-1 and TRBJ2-5; no clear D gene. CDR3 length: 13 residues. Trimming took off 5 bases at V and 5 bases at J, with 12 bases between the two ends. CDR1 and CDR2 from the germline V gene are MNHNS and SASEGT. The DNA of the CDR3 is TGTGCCAGCAGTCTTCGGATGGGGGAGACCCAGTACTTC. Translated: CASSLRMGETQYF.

This chain links TRBV11-2 with TRBJ2-1; D unresolved. Germline values: CDR1 SGHAT, CDR2 FQNNGV. Trimming removed 5 bases at V and 7 bases at J, with 12 bases between. The CDR3 covers 13 residues. As DNA, the CDR3 is TGTGCCAGCAGCGCCGAGGAGAATAATGAGCAGTTCTTC. Translating gives CASSAEENNEQFF.

This clone was detected a few times. The rearrangement links TRBV29-1 to TRBJ1-3; D is undetermined. Trimming pared 0 bases from V and 0 bases from J, leaving 12 bases between. The CDR3 has 16 amino acids. CDR1 and CDR2 from the germline V gene are SQVTM and ANQGSEA. The CDR3 DNA reads as TGCAGCGTTGAAGAGGGTCCTGGATTCTCTGGAAACACCATATATTTT. It is translated as CSVEEGPGFSGNTIYF.

The DNA of the CDR3 is TGTGCCAGCTGCGCCCCGGGACTAATTTCGAGCTCCTACAATGAGCAGTTCTTC. Its translation: CASCAPGLISSSYNEQFF. The chain links TRBV2 to TRBJ2-1, with 7 bases aligning to TRBD2. The CDR3 contains 18 residues. With 8 bases clipped from V and 0 bases from J, the junction kept 16 bases outside the gene matches. Per germline, CDR1 SNHLY and CDR2 FYNNEI.

This chain uses TRBV29-1 with TRBJ1-1; no clear D. The V gene lost 4 bases and the J gene lost 1 base, with 22 bases spanning the gap. Germline lookup yields CDR1 SQVTM and CDR2 ANQGSEA. The CDR3 runs 17 residues. As DNA, the CDR3 is TGCAGCGTTGTAGTCTTTCTTGGGCTCTCCCCGAACACTGAAGCTTTCTTT. It translates to CSVVVFLGLSPNTEAFF.

This clone has just one count. This sequence joins TRBV2 and TRBJ2-7; D ambiguous. This CDR3 spans 12 amino acids. Germline loops: CDR1 SNHLY, CDR2 FYNNEI. The V and J ends lost 4 bases and 3 bases respectively, with 7 bases between them. The CDR3 protein is CASSVNRYEQYF. The DNA for the CDR3 is TGTGCCAGCAGTGTAAACCGCTACGAGCAGTACTTC.

This clone was seen a handful of times. The chain uses TRBV27 and TRBJ2-3; no clear D gene. V was pared by 5 bases and J by 3 bases, with 15 bases between. The CDR3 is made up of 15 amino acids. Germline loops: CDR1 MNHEY, CDR2 SMNVEV (reference sequence). The DNA for the CDR3 is TGTGCCAGCAGTCCCCGGCCCCTGGGGACAGATACGCAGTATTTT. It is translated as CASSPRPLGTDTQYF.